The 8 T cell receptor beta chains below come from one sample, sequenced in a study of a mutant IDH1 vaccine in newly diagnosed glioma. Time point denoted: baseline, week 1 (first vaccination visit). As for treatment: pre-vaccination baseline after standard-of-care therapy. Sequenced by immunoSEQ multiplex PCR; TCRdb stores in-frame clones only, minus some. In the table there are tens of thousands of clones, roughly 80% of which are singletons. Sequencing was performed on PBMCs, taken from a glioma patient treated with radiotherapy, temozolomide or both. These receptors originate from a man between 18 and 29 years old with glioma.

The J gene is TRBJ1-1, the V gene TRBV11-2; D is unclear. V was clipped by 0 bases and J by 5 bases, with 13 bases between them. The germline V gene has CDR1 SGHAT and CDR2 FQNNGV. The CDR3 contains 15 residues. The CDR3 loop reads CASSLDPSANTEAFF. CDR3 DNA sequence: TGTGCCAGCAGCTTAGATCCCAGTGCTAATACTGAAGCTTTCTTT.

The genes are TRBV6-1 and TRBJ2-7; 8 bases map to TRBD2. Trimming at V came to 5 bases and at J to 3 bases, leaving 9 bases not matched to a gene. Germline loops: CDR1 MNHNS, CDR2 SASEGT. This CDR3 spans 15 amino acids. The CDR3 here is CASSPRIAGFYEQYF. Written as DNA, the CDR3 is TGTGCCAGCAGTCCCAGGATAGCGGGGTTCTACGAGCAGTACTTC.

The chain has TRBV7-2 and TRBJ2-7; D remains unclear. V was clipped by 4 bases and J by 3 bases, with 13 bases between them. The CDR3 covers 14 residues. Germline lookup yields CDR1 SGHTA and CDR2 FQGNSA. The CDR3 nucleotides are TGTGCCAGCAGCTCTGACGGGCCGCTCTACGAGCAGTACTTC. It encodes CASSSDGPLYEQYF.

The chain employs TRBV11-2 and TRBJ1-3; TRBD1 is a possible D gene (5 bases). Between the trimmed V and J ends, which lost 5 bases and 1 base, there was a span of 12 bases. The CDR3 covers 15 residues. Germline V gives CDR1 SGHAT, CDR2 FQNNGV. CDR3 bases: TGTGCCAGCAGCCCACCGACAGTATCTGGAAACACCATATATTTT. The encoded protein is CASSPPTVSGNTIYF.

The rearrangement uses TRBV7-6 and TRBJ2-1; 10 bases are shared with TRBD1. Germline V lookup: CDR1 SGHVS, CDR2 FNYEAQ. The CDR3 length is 15 residues. Trimming took 4 bases from V and 6 from J; bases not matched to a gene: 6. For the CDR3, the DNA is TGTGCCAGCAGCTCCGGGACAGGGGATATCAATGAGCAGTTCTTC. It yields the protein CASSSGTGDINEQFF.

The chain recombines TRBV19 with TRBJ1-2; D might be TRBD1 (5 bases). The V end was cut by 10 bases, the J end by 7 bases, with 16 bases between. Germline assignment: CDR1 LNHDA and CDR2 SQIVND (reference sequence). This CDR3 comprises 12 residues. CDR3 bases: TGTGCCACAGGGATGGTCTTGAGTGGCTACACCTTC. Residues: CATGMVLSGYTF.

This rearrangement joins TRBV2 to TRBJ1-6; no definite D call. Germline loops: CDR1 SNHLY, CDR2 FYNNEI. V was pared by 1 base and J by 4 bases, with 5 bases between. This CDR3 spans 14 amino acids. The CDR3 DNA is TGTGCCAGCAGTGAAGAGTGGTATAATTCACCCCTCCACTTT. Translated, it gives CASSEEWYNSPLHF.

The V call is TRBV7-2, the J call TRBJ2-2; D is unresolved. CDR1 and CDR2 from the germline V gene are SGHTA and FQGNSA. The length of the CDR3 is 15 residues. Trimming left V 5 bases short and J 6 bases short, with 16 bases between. The CDR3 sequence: CASSPQHNIAGELFF. The CDR3 coding sequence is TGTGCCAGCAGCCCACAACACAATATTGCCGGGGAGCTGTTTTTT.